This T cell receptor (beta chain) was profiled in a study of OX40 agonist ivuxolimab in advanced cancers. Across the study: Eligibility rules accepted prior anti-PD-1, anti-PD-L1 or anti-CTLA-4 therapy, and over 30% had some. Partial responses were observed in three patients, of whom one had hepatocellular carcinoma and two had cutaneous melanoma.

J lost 2 bases, V lost 5 bases, and 5 bases had no gene match. This CDR3 comprises 15 residues. The V gene's germline CDR1 is SGHTA and CDR2 FQGTGA. Method: immunoSEQ multiplex PCR; TCRdb's copy keeps in-frame clones and lacks some. The sample gives approximately 96,000 clones, 90% of which show up once; under 2% is in the top ten. The sample here was CD4+ or CD8+ T cells sorted from blood, taken in a trial of the OX40 agonist ivuxolimab. V usage is TRBV7-3 and J usage is TRBJ2-5; 10 bases are shared with TRBD1. This sequence originates from an adult with an advanced solid tumor such as melanoma, head and neck, liver or kidney cancer. The CDR3 loop reads CASSPGQGLQETQYF. In DNA, the CDR3 is TGTGCCAGCAGCCCGGGACAGGGGCTACAAGAGACCCAGTACTTC.